The rows below give T cell receptor beta chains drawn from one sample of a study of beta chain features in type 1 diabetes. Method: immunoSEQ multiplex PCR; TCRdb's copy keeps in-frame clones and lacks some. The sample records about 340,000 clones, around 8% being singletons. The sample consisted of central memory CD4+ T cells from blood. The source is a woman aged 18-29 years in good health. Both conserved end residues are part of each CDR3. D genes are given only for firm matches. Rows give clone size only sometimes, using once, few, many, or a class for an expanded clone.

d_gene	v_gene	abundance	j_gene	len	CDR3nt	CDR3aa
.	TRBV6-5	.	TRBJ1-4	16	TGTGCCAGCAGTTCGAGAGTATCCGCAACTAATGAAAAACTGTTTTTT	CASSSRVSATNEKLFF
.	TRBV7-8	few	TRBJ1-5	15	TGTGCCAGCAGCTTAATGGCCGGAAGCAATCAGCCCCAGCATTTT	CASSLMAGSNQPQHF
.	TRBV29-1	few	TRBJ1-2	16	TGCAGCGCCCCGGACCCTAGGGCCACGCCGAACTATGGCTACACCTTC	CSAPDPRATPNYGYTF
TRBD1	TRBV4-2	.	TRBJ1-5	16	TGTGCCAGCAGCCAAGGGGGGGACAGGGGAAGGAAAGCCCAGCATTTT	CASSQGGDRGRKAQHF
.	TRBV11-2	.	TRBJ2-5	14	TGTGCCAGCAGCTACAGCGGAGGGCAAGAGACCCAGTACTTC	CASSYSGGQETQYF
.	TRBV15	few	TRBJ1-2	12	TGTGCCACCAGCAGAGATCGGAATGGCTACACCTTC	CATSRDRNGYTF
.	TRBV28	.	TRBJ1-4	16	TGTGCCAGCAGTTTATACACGCCCGCAACTAATGAAAAACTGTTTTTT	CASSLYTPATNEKLFF
TRBD2	TRBV27	.	TRBJ2-7	17	TGTGCCAGCAGGCGAAAGGCTAGCGGGAGTACTCCCTACGAGCAGTACTTC	CASRRKASGSTPYEQYF
TRBD1	TRBV11-3	.	TRBJ2-7	13	TGTGCCAGCAGCACCCTACAGGGGGCCGAGCAGTACTTC	CASSTLQGAEQYF
TRBD2	TRBV27	.	TRBJ2-7	16	TGTGCCAGCAGTTTCCAAAGCGGGAGAAGGTCCTACGAGCAGTACTTC	CASSFQSGRRSYEQYF
.	TRBV29-1	few	TRBJ2-7	17	TGCAGCGTTGAAGATCGGAATGGGATTTCGGGTCCCTACGAGCAGTACTTC	CSVEDRNGISGPYEQYF
TRBD2	TRBV7-2	.	TRBJ2-3	16	TGTGCCAGCAGCTTAGCTCGAACTAGCGGGAGCGATACGCAGTATTTT	CASSLARTSGSDTQYF
TRBD2	TRBV15	.	TRBJ2-7	12	TGTGCCACCTCGACTAGCGCCTACGAGCAGTACTTC	CATSTSAYEQYF
.	TRBV7-8	many	TRBJ2-5	11	TGTGCCAGCAGCTTTGGAGAGACCCAGTACTTC	CASSFGETQYF
.	TRBV14	few	TRBJ2-7	15	TGTGCCAGCAGCCAATGTGCCGAGATCCTCTACGAGCAGTACTTC	CASSQCAEILYEQYF
.	TRBV5-1	few	TRBJ1-2	13	TGCGCCAGCAGCTTGGAGCCTAGGTGGGGCTACACCTTC	CASSLEPRWGYTF
.	TRBV11-1	few	TRBJ2-3	12	TGTGCCAGCAGCTCGGGGTGGGATACGCAGTATTTT	CASSSGWDTQYF
.	TRBV28	.	TRBJ1-1	14	TGTGCCAGCAGCCGACCGGGGGGCCGGGGTGAAGCTTTCTTT	CASSRPGGRGEAFF
.	TRBV28	many	TRBJ2-4	12	TGTGCCAGCAGTCTAGCCAAAAACATTCAGTACTTC	CASSLAKNIQYF
.	TRBV7-2	few	TRBJ2-2	14	TGTGCCAGCAGCTTAGTGCGGCAAACCGGGGAGCTGTTTTTT	CASSLVRQTGELFF
.	TRBV14	.	TRBJ2-7	15	TGTGCCAGCAGCCCCAGGACAGATTCTTCCTACGAGCAGTACTTC	CASSPRTDSSYEQYF
TRBD2	TRBV18	.	TRBJ2-3	18	TGTGCCAGCTCACTTCGACTAGCCGCCGAAGGGGGCACAGATACGCAGTATTTT	CASSLRLAAEGGTDTQYF
.	TRBV7-9	many	TRBJ2-7	11	TGTGCCAGCAGCCCGTCCTACGAGCAGTACTTC	CASSPSYEQYF
.	TRBV19	.	TRBJ2-6	14	TGTGCCAGTTATAGTGGCTCTGGGGCCAACGTCCTGACTTTC	CASYSGSGANVLTF
TRBD2	TRBV6-5	.	TRBJ2-7	14	TGTGCCAGCAGCTCCCGGCAAACCGGCGGGAGCCGGGTCTTC	CASSSRQTGGSRVF
.	TRBV27	many	TRBJ2-2	15	TGTGCCAGCACCCGGACTCTCGGGGACACCGGGGAGCTGTTTTTT	CASTRTLGDTGELFF
TRBD2	TRBV2	many	TRBJ2-7	14	TGTGCCAGCAGTGACGGACTAGCGGATTACGAGCAGTACTTC	CASSDGLADYEQYF
TRBD2	TRBV7-8	many	TRBJ2-3	16	TGTGCCAGCAGCTTTGGACTAGCGGGATCCCGAGATACGCAGTATTTT	CASSFGLAGSRDTQYF
.	TRBV7-3	.	TRBJ2-3	14	TGTGCCAGCAGCTTAATGCAGGCCACAGATACGCAGTATTTT	CASSLMQATDTQYF
.	TRBV5-4	few	TRBJ1-4	15	TGTGCCAGCAGCTTCGGTGGGGCAGGAAATGAAAAACTGTTTTTT	CASSFGGAGNEKLFF
TRBD1	TRBV11-2	few	TRBJ1-5	15	TGTGCCAGCAGCTTAGGGACAGGGAGCAATCAGCCCCAGCATTTT	CASSLGTGSNQPQHF
.	TRBV15	few	TRBJ2-7	14	TGTGCCACCAGCAGAGAGGGAGGCAGCTACGAGCAGTACTTC	CATSREGGSYEQYF
.	TRBV9	once	TRBJ2-2	15	TGTGCCAGCAGCGCCTCCGGGACTAACACCGGGGAGCTGTTTTTT	CASSASGTNTGELFF
TRBD2	TRBV5-6	.	TRBJ2-7	15	TGTGCCAGCAGCCCGGGGACTAGCGGGCTCTACGAGCAGTACTTC	CASSPGTSGLYEQYF
.	TRBV23-1	few	TRBJ1-1	13	TGCGCCAGCAGTACACTCAGGAATGCTGAAGCTTTCTTT	CASSTLRNAEAFF
TRBD2	TRBV7-9	many	TRBJ2-7	14	TGTGCCAGCAGAGCGACTAGCGGGGGCTACGAGCAGTACTTC	CASRATSGGYEQYF
.	TRBV19	few	TRBJ2-2	14	TGTGCCAGTAACATCGAGCAGGCTAGCGGGGAGCTGTTTTTT	CASNIEQASGELFF
TRBD1	TRBV7-2	.	TRBJ2-3	15	TGTGCCAGCAGTTCAGGGGGATGGTTTACAGATACGCAGTATTTT	CASSSGGWFTDTQYF
TRBD1	TRBV28	few	TRBJ1-4	14	TGTGCCAGCCACTCCGGGACAGGTTTGAAAAAACTGTTTTTT	CASHSGTGLKKLFF
TRBD2	TRBV13	many	TRBJ2-7	16	TGTGCCAGCAGCTTACGGGTTGGTAGCGGGACCTACGAGCAGTACTTC	CASSLRVGSGTYEQYF
.	TRBV10-3	few	TRBJ2-7	12	TGTGCCATCATGGACAGAGACTACGAGCAGTACTTC	CAIMDRDYEQYF
.	TRBV7-6	few	TRBJ2-1	13	TGTGCCAGCAGCTTAGGTACATACAATGAGCAGTTCTTC	CASSLGTYNEQFF
TRBD2	TRBV7-2	many	TRBJ2-3	15	TGTGCCAGCAGCTTCAAGCGGGGGAGCACAGATACGCAGTATTTT	CASSFKRGSTDTQYF
.	TRBV10-3	.	TRBJ1-2	16	TGTGCCATCAGTGTTCAAAAGAACAGGGTGACGGATGGCTACACCTTC	CAISVQKNRVTDGYTF
TRBD1	TRBV6-5	few	TRBJ2-2	16	TGTGCCAGCAGTTACGGACAGGCTATCAACACCGGGGAGCTGTTTTTT	CASSYGQAINTGELFF
.	TRBV27	many	TRBJ2-5	12	TGTGCCAGCAGACAATCGGGAGAGACCCAGTACTTC	CASRQSGETQYF